The clone carrying this T cell receptor beta chain was observed a few times. Its antigen is as yet unknown. This record comes from a study of memory CD4+ T cells and cytomegalovirus serostatus. Study-level background: This sample comes from healthy Belgian adults, several CMV seropositive, approximately 24 seronegative.

Here immunoSEQ multiplex PCR was the method, and the copy in TCRdb shows in-frame clones only, minus some. The sample has 60,000 to 75,000 clones; 80% are singletons. With V trimmed by 3 bases and J by 8 bases, 18 bases remained unmatched. The CDR3 consists of 18 residues. Germline CDR1 is GTSNPN and CDR2 is SVGIG (reference sequence). General study findings and limits: About two fifths of the roughly 150 known CMV-associated TCRbeta sequences appeared in CD4+ memory. Median bootstrapped AUC for CMV status was about 0.96 originally, less than 0.92 US-trained.

The sort gate was single viable CD3+CD4+CD8-CD45RO+ cells for memory CD4+ T cells. CMV serostatus came from serum IgG against pp150, pp28, p38, p52. What was sequenced was memory CD4+ T cells from blood. This rearrangement joins TRBV30 to TRBJ1-4, with 10 nucleotides matching TRBD1. The receptor comes from an adult in good health and CMV-seronegative. Some clones in this sample may be carry-over from other donors' samples. CDR3 region: CAWSPLAPGQGQVEKLFF. The CDR3 nucleotides are TGTGCCTGGAGCCCCCTCGCCCCGGGACAGGGGCAGGTGGAAAAACTGTTTTTT.